A single sample gave rise to the 26 T cell receptor beta chains below, sequenced in a study of T cells in Graves' hyperthyroidism and ophthalmopathy. Amplification yielded TCR beta CDR3 regions, with RNA transcripts as the source. HTBI primers were used for first-round RT-PCR of the TCR CDR3. In TCRdb, the multiplex PCR reads were re-called with MiXCR into one record per CDR3 protein. The sample carries some 490,000 distinct CDR3 sequences, under 25% recorded once. Material for sequencing was blood. The receptors originated from a woman in her 70s with Graves' ophthalmopathy.

This rearrangement joins TRBV5-1 to TRBJ1-2; unclear D gene. Trimming removed 4 bases from V and 4 bases from J, with 11 bases in between. CDR3 length equals 13 residues. Germline CDR1 is SGHRS and CDR2 is YFSETQ. DNA of the CDR3: TGCGCCAGCAGCCAAAACAGTCGCTATGGCTACACCTTC. Protein: CASSQNSRYGYTF.

In this sample, this clonotype turned up many times. The CDR3 DNA is TGTGCCAGCAGCTGGGCTAGCGGGAGTGGAAACGAGCAGTACTTC. It yields the protein CASSWASGSGNEQYF. The V gene is TRBV7-3, the J gene TRBJ2-7; TRBD2 aligns across 10 bases. With V trimmed by 4 bases and J by 5 bases, 8 bases remained unmatched. The CDR3 consists of 15 residues. Germline V gives CDR1 SGHTA, CDR2 FQGTGA.

The V call is TRBV7-2, the J call TRBJ2-2, with TRBD2 matching over 7 bases. Germline V gene data show CDR1 as SGHTA and CDR2 as FQGNSA. The CDR3 covers 16 residues. V lost 1 base to trimming and J lost 4 bases; unmatched junction nucleotides: 6. This chain's CDR3 is CASSLERGGITGELFF. The CDR3 region has the DNA TGTGCCAGCAGCTTAGAGCGGGGAGGCATCACCGGGGAGCTGTTTTTT.

The genes are TRBV2 and TRBJ2-4; no definite D call. Trimming cost V 8 bases and J 8 bases, with 13 bases left between them. The CDR3 loop spans 12 amino acids. Germline CDR1 SNHLY, CDR2 FYNNEI. The CDR3 DNA reads as TGTGCCAGCCGAGAGCTCGGATACATTCAGTACTTC. As protein: CASRELGYIQYF.

The V gene is TRBV20-1, the J gene TRBJ2-7; 11 nucleotides match TRBD2. J lost 7 bases, V lost 3 bases, and 14 bases had no gene match. The CDR3 loop spans 16 amino acids. Looked up from germline, CDR1 is DFQATT and CDR2 is SNEGSKA (reference sequence). CDR3 loop: CSASTGVAGGPGEQYF. DNA of the CDR3: TGCAGTGCTAGTACTGGGGTAGCGGGAGGGCCGGGAGAGCAGTACTTC.

The table lists this clonotype with many counts. The chain couples TRBV6-1 to TRBJ1-2, with D possibly being TRBD1 (6 bases). Germline V lookup: CDR1 MNHNS, CDR2 SASEGT. V was shortened by 4 bases and J by 7 bases, with 16 bases between the two germline ends. The CDR3 is 14 amino acids. For the CDR3, the DNA is TGTGCCAGCAGTGGGGGACAAGCTGCGCGTGGCTACACCTTC. This codes for CASSGGQAARGYTF.

This clonotype occurred a few times. This chain connects TRBV7-2 to TRBJ2-1; 8 bases match TRBD2. Germline loops: CDR1 SGHTA, CDR2 FQGNSA. This CDR3 comprises 16 residues. The J segment lost 7 bases and the V segment lost 4 bases, leaving 12 bases of the junction unmatched. As DNA, the CDR3 is TGTGCCAGCAGCTCATTTCCGGGACTAGAGGGGAATGAGCAGTTCTTC. This gives the protein CASSSFPGLEGNEQFF.

In its sample, this clonotype was seen a few times. J is TRBJ1-4 and V is TRBV3-1; perhaps TRBD1 as D (5 bases). Germline assignment: CDR1 LGHDT and CDR2 YNNKEL (reference sequence). V lost 4 bases and J 8 bases, leaving 14 bases between the germline ends. This CDR3 is 14 amino acids long. The CDR3 loop reads CASSPLRGREKLFF. As DNA, the CDR3 is TGTGCCAGCAGCCCCCTAAGGGGACGGGAAAAACTGTTTTTT.

The chain couples TRBV4-3 to TRBJ1-2, with 9 nucleotides matching TRBD1. Germline V lookup: CDR1 LGHNA, CDR2 YSLEER. V dropped 0 bases and J dropped 3; count of bases not matched to a gene: 5. The CDR3 is 16 residues long. The DNA for the CDR3 is TGCGCCAGCAGCCAAGAACTCACAGGGGGCGACTATGGCTACACCTTC. Translating it yields CASSQELTGGDYGYTF.

This clonotype was recorded a few times. This chain joins TRBV7-2 and TRBJ1-2, with a weak D call TRBD1 (5 bases). The CDR3 length is 14 residues. Germline V lookup: CDR1 SGHTA, CDR2 FQGNSA. Deletions cut 5 bases from V and 5 bases from J, with 15 bases between. The CDR3 region is CASSPPGLTYGYTF. The CDR3 coding sequence is TGTGCCAGCAGCCCGCCGGGGCTGACTTATGGCTACACCTTC.

This clonotype was picked up many times. The V and J genes are TRBV2 and TRBJ1-6; D unclear. V was shortened by 0 bases and J by 2 bases, with 5 bases between the two germline ends. The CDR3 spans 15 residues. CDR1 SNHLY and CDR2 FYNNEI come from the germline V gene. CDR3 protein: CASSEAPAYNSPLHF. The CDR3 bases are TGTGCCAGCAGTGAAGCGCCGGCCTATAATTCACCCCTCCACTTT.

The chain carries TRBV20-1 and TRBJ2-5; D uncertain. Germline V gene data show CDR1 as DFQATT and CDR2 as SNEGSKA (reference sequence). This CDR3 is 13 amino acids long. Trimming pared 4 bases from V and 9 bases from J, leaving 18 bases between. CDR3 residues: CSAIQTESEAQYF. Written as DNA, the CDR3 is TGCAGTGCTATACAGACTGAGTCTGAGGCCCAGTACTTC.

This clonotype was observed at least ten times. V usage is TRBV2 and J usage is TRBJ2-1, with D possibly matching TRBD2 (6 bases). The CDR3 sequence is 13 residues long. The V gene lost 4 bases and the J gene lost 2 bases, with 6 bases spanning the gap. The germline V gene encodes CDR1 SNHLY and CDR2 FYNNEI. DNA of the CDR3: TGTGCCAGCAGTGGCGGGACCTACAATGAGCAGTTCTTC. Translated: CASSGGTYNEQFF.

In this sample, this clonotype turned up many times. The chain couples TRBV3-1 to TRBJ2-7; TRBD2 aligns across 14 bases. Unmatched junction bases numbered 17, after V lost 4 bases and J lost 6 bases. In germline, CDR1 is LGHDT, CDR2 YNNKEL (reference sequence). The CDR3 spans 19 residues. The CDR3 coding sequence is TGTGCCAGCAGCCCTCCGTTGACCGGGACTAGCGGGAGAGGAGGCGAGCAGTACTTC. This codes for CASSPPLTGTSGRGGEQYF.

The V call is TRBV7-2, the J call TRBJ2-3, with a tentative D call TRBD2 (5 bases). The CDR3 extends over 15 amino acids. From germline, CDR1 is SGHTA and CDR2 FQGNSA. V gave up 0 bases and J gave up 1 base, with 8 bases separating them. CDR3: CASSLAMRGTDTQYF. For the CDR3, the DNA is TGTGCCAGCAGCTTAGCGATGAGGGGCACAGATACGCAGTATTTT.

V gene TRBV19 combines with J gene TRBJ2-1, with TRBD2 matching 8 bases. Trimming at V came to 4 bases and at J to 6 bases, leaving 11 bases not matched to a gene. Germline assignment: CDR1 LNHDA and CDR2 SQIVND (reference sequence). The CDR3 covers 16 residues. CDR3 amino acids: CASSKMAGGQPNEQFF. CDR3 nucleotide sequence: TGTGCCAGTAGTAAAATGGCGGGAGGCCAGCCCAATGAGCAGTTCTTC. Full variable domain (outside the CDR3, taken from reference TRBV19 and TRBJ2-1): DGGITQSPKYLFRKEGQNVTLSCEQNLNHDAMYWYRQDPGQGLRLIYYSQIVNDFQKGDIAEGYSVSREKKESFPLTVTSAQKNPTAFYLCASSKMAGGQPNEQFFGPGTRLTVL.

This clonotype was counted a few times. This CDR3 reads CASSFTSTEAFF. The DNA for the CDR3 is TGTGCCAGCAGCTTTACAAGCACTGAAGCTTTCTTT. The gene calls are TRBV7-9 and TRBJ1-1; no definite D call. Germline CDR1 and CDR2: SEHNR and FQNEAQ (reference sequence). Trimming left V 3 bases short and J 4 bases short, with 6 bases between. This CDR3 spans 12 amino acids.

Many counts were recorded for this clonotype. The V gene is TRBV28, the J gene TRBJ1-2; the D gene is possibly TRBD1 (6 bases). From germline, CDR1 is MDHEN and CDR2 SYDVKM. V was pared by 3 bases and J by 8 bases, with 19 bases between. CDR3 length equals 15 residues. DNA of the CDR3: TGTGCCAGCAGTTTCCGACAGGCCCGAACGCGGGGCTACACCTTC. Its protein is CASSFRQARTRGYTF.

The chain carries TRBV4-1 and TRBJ2-7, with D perhaps TRBD1 (6 bases). The CDR3 is 16 residues long. V lost 1 base and J lost 2, with 15 bases in between. Germline values: CDR1 MGHRA, CDR2 YSYEKL. The CDR3 sequence: CASSQAQGPWTYEQYF. In DNA, the CDR3 is TGCGCCAGCAGCCAAGCGCAGGGGCCCTGGACCTACGAGCAGTACTTC.

DNA for the CDR3: TGTGCCAGCAGCGTATCGCTAGCGGGAGCGGGCACCGGGGAGCTGTTTTTT. It specifies CASSVSLAGAGTGELFF. This chain joins TRBV9 and TRBJ2-2, with 10 bases identical to TRBD2. Germline trimming cut 1 base from V and 4 bases from J; bases unmatched to any gene: 7. Germline values: CDR1 SGDLS, CDR2 YYNGEE. The CDR3 covers 17 residues.

About this clonotype: A read error may be the cause here, since a much bigger clone is one base away. This chain uses TRBV12-3 or TRBV12-4 with TRBJ1-5; D gene ambiguous. CDR3 length equals 15 residues. In nucleotides, the CDR3 is TGTGCCAGCCTCTGGGAGCCACCTAGCAGTCAGCCCCAGCATTTT. This sequence encodes CASLWEPPSSQPQHF.

This clonotype occurred many times. The rearrangement uses TRBV12-3 or TRBV12-4 and TRBJ1-5; a weak D match, TRBD1 (5 bases). V shed 3 bases and J shed 4 bases, with 13 bases lying between them. The length of the CDR3 is 15 residues. The CDR3 region is CASSLGRAGNQPQHF. CDR3 sequence (DNA): TGTGCCAGCAGTTTGGGGAGAGCAGGGAATCAGCCCCAGCATTTT.

V is TRBV14 and J is TRBJ2-3; 8 bases align to TRBD1. V trimming: 1 base; J trimming: 6 bases; junction bases outside the gene matches: 9. Germline CDR1 SGHDN, CDR2 FVKESK. This CDR3 is built from 16 residues. The CDR3 nucleotides read TGTGCCAGCAGCCAAGCAAGGGACAGGCTCAGGGATACGCAGTATTTT. Translating it yields CASSQARDRLRDTQYF.

The rearrangement links TRBV7-2 to TRBJ1-1; no reliable D call. CDR3 length: 15 residues. Per the germline V gene, CDR1 is SGHTA and CDR2 is FQGNSA. Trimming left V 5 bases short and J 0 bases short, with 13 bases between. CDR3 loop: CASSSLRNLNTEAFF. CDR3 DNA: TGTGCCAGCAGCAGCCTCAGAAATTTGAACACTGAAGCTTTCTTT.

The sample holds a few counts of this clonotype. V and J are TRBV12-5 and TRBJ2-2; TRBD2 agrees at 8 bases. Trimming at V came to 5 bases and at J to 6 bases, leaving 11 bases not matched to a gene. Germline V gene sequence: CDR1 LGHNT, CDR2 FRNRAP. The CDR3 loop spans 16 amino acids. The CDR3, as DNA: TGTGCTAGTGGTAAAACCGGACTAGCATTTTCCGGGGAGCTGTTTTTT. Residues: CASGKTGLAFSGELFF.

In its sample, this clonotype was seen a few times. The chain uses TRBV20-1 and TRBJ2-3; 9 positions agree with TRBD2. V lost 3 bases to trimming and J lost 6 bases; unmatched junction nucleotides: 10. Germline V gene sequence: CDR1 DFQATT, CDR2 SNEGSKA (reference sequence). This CDR3 region has 15 residues. The CDR3 sequence: CSASPPGAGGDTQYF. CDR3 DNA: TGCAGTGCTAGCCCCCCTGGGGCGGGAGGGGATACGCAGTATTTT.